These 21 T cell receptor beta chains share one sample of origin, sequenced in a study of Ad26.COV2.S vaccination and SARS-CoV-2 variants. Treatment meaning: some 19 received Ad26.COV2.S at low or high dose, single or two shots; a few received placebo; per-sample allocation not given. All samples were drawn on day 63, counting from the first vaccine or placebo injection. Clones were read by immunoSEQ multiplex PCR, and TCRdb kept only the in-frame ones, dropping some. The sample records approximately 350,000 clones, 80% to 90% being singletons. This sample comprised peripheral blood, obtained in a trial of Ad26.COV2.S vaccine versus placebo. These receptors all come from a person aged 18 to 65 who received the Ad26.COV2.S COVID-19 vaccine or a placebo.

The CDR3 sequence: CASSPPASDTQYF. CDR3 coding DNA: TGTGCCAGCAGCCCCCCGGCATCAGATACGCAGTATTTT. V gene TRBV7-3 combines with J gene TRBJ2-3; D unresolved. Trimming took 5 bases from V and 4 from J, leaving 10 bases between them. This CDR3 comprises 13 residues. Germline V gene data show CDR1 as SGHTA and CDR2 as FQGTGA.

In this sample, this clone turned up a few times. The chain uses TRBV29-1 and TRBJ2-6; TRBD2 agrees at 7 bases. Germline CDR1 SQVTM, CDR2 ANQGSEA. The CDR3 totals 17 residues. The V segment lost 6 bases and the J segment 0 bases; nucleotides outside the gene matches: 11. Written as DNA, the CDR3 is TGCAGCGTGGAGAGGATAGCGGGTGCCTCTGGGGCCAACGTCCTGACTTTC. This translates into CSVERIAGASGANVLTF. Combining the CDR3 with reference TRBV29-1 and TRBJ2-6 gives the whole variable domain SAVISQKPSRDICQRGTSLTIQCQVDSQVTMMFWYRQQPGQSLTLIATANQGSEATYESGFVIDKFPISRPNLTFSTLTVSNMSPEDSSIYLCSVERIAGASGANVLTFGAGSRLTVL.

This CDR3 reads CASSLGQADEQFF. In nucleotides, the CDR3 is TGTGCCAGCAGCCTGGGACAGGCCGATGAGCAGTTCTTC. The genes are TRBV12-3 or TRBV12-4 and TRBJ2-1, with TRBD1 identical over 8 bases. V lost 6 bases, J lost 8 bases, and 6 bases stayed unmatched. The CDR3 spans 13 residues.

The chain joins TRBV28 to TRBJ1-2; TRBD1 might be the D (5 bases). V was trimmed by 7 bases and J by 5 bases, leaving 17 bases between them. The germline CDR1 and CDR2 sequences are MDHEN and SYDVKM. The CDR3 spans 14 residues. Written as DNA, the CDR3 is TGTGCCAGCACACCCCACGCGGGGGGGTATGGCTACACCTTC. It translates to CASTPHAGGYGYTF.

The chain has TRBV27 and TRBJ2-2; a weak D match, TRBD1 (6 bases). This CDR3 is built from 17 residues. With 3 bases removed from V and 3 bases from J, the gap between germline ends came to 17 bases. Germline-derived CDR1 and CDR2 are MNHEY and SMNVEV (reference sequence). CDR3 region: CASSFRIRDTHTGELFF. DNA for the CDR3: TGTGCCAGCAGTTTTAGGATCCGGGACACACACACCGGGGAGCTGTTTTTT.

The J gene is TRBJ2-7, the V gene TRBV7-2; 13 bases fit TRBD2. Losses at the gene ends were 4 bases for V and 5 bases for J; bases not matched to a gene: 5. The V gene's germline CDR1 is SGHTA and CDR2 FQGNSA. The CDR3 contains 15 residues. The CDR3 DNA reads TGTGCCAGCAGCTACCGGACTAGCGGGAGCCACGAGCAGTACTTC. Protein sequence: CASSYRTSGSHEQYF.

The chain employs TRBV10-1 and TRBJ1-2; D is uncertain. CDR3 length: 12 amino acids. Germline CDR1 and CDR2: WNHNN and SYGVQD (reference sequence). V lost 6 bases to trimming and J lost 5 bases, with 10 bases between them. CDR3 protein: CASRGSAYGYTF. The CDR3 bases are TGCGCCAGCAGGGGGTCCGCATATGGCTACACCTTC.

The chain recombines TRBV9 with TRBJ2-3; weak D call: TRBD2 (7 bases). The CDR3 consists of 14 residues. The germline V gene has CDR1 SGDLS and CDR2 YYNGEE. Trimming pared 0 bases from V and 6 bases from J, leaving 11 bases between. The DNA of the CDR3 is TGTGCCAGCAGCGTAGAGGGGGGGCACGATACGCAGTATTTT. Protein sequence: CASSVEGGHDTQYF.

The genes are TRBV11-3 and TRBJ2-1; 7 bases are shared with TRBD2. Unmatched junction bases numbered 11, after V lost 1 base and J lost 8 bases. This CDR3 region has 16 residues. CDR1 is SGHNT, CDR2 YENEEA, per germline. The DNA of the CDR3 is TGTGCCAGCAGCTTAGGGTGGCGGGAGATGGGTGATGAGCAGTTCTTC. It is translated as CASSLGWREMGDEQFF.

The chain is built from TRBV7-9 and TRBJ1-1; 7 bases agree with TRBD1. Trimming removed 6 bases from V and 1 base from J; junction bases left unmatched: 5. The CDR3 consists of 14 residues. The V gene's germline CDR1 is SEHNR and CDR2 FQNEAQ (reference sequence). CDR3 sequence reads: CASRTQGGNTEAFF. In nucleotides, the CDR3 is TGTGCCAGCAGAACCCAGGGGGGGAACACTGAAGCTTTCTTT.

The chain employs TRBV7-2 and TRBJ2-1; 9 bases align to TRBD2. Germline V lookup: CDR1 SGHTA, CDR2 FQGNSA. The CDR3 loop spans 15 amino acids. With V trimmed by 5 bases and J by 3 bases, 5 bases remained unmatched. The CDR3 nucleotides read TGTGCCAGCAGCGTTGGCGGGGGGGGCTACAATGAGCAGTTCTTC. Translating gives CASSVGGGGYNEQFF.

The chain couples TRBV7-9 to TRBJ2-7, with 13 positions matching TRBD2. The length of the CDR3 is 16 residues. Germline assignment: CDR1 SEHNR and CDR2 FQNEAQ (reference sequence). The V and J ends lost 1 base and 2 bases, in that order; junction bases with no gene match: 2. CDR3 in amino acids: CASSLGTSGSPYEQYF. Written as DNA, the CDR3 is TGTGCCAGCAGCTTAGGGACTAGCGGGAGTCCCTACGAGCAGTACTTC.

CDR3 sequence: CAISWGGETQYF. CDR3 DNA: TGTGCCATCTCCTGGGGCGGAGAGACCCAGTACTTC. The rearrangement uses TRBV10-3 and TRBJ2-5, with D possibly matching TRBD1 (5 bases). V was pared by 8 bases and J by 4 bases, with 11 bases between. Germline V gene sequence: CDR1 ENHRY, CDR2 SYGVKD. The CDR3 totals 12 residues.

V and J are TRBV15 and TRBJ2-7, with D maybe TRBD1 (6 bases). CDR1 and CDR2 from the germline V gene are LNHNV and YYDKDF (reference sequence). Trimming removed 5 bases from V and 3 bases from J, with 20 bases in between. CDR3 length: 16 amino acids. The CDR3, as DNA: TGTGCCACCAGCCCCACCAGGTCGACAGGAAACTACGAGCAGTACTTC. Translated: CATSPTRSTGNYEQYF.

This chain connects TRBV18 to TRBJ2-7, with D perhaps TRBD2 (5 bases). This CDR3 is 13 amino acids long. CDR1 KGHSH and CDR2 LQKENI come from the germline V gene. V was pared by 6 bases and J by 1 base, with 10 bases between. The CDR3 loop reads CASSRDRSYEQYF. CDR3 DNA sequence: TGTGCCAGCTCCCGGGATCGGTCCTACGAGCAGTACTTC.

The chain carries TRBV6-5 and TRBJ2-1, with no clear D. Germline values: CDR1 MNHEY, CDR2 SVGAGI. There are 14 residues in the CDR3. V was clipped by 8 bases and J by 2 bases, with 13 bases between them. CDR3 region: CASDLVGPYNEQFF. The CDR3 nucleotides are TGTGCCAGCGACCTGGTAGGGCCCTACAATGAGCAGTTCTTC.

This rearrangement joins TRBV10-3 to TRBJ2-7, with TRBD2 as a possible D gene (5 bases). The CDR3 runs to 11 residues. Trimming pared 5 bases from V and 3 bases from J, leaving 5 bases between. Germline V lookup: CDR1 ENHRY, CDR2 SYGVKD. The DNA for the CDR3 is TGTGCCATCAGTCGGGACTACGAGCAGTACTTC. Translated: CAISRDYEQYF.

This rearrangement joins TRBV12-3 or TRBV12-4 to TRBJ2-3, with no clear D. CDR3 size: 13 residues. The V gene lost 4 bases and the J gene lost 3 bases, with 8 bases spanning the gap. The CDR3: CASSSVGTDTQYF. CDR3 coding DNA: TGTGCCAGCAGTTCGGTGGGAACAGATACGCAGTATTTT.

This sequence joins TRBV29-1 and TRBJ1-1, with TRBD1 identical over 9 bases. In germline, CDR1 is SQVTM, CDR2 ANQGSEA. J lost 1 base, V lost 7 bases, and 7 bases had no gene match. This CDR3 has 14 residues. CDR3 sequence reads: CSAMDRGRNTEAFF. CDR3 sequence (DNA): TGCAGCGCAATGGACAGGGGTCGGAACACTGAAGCTTTCTTT. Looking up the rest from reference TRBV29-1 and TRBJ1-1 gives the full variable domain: SAVISQKPSRDICQRGTSLTIQCQVDSQVTMMFWYRQQPGQSLTLIATANQGSEATYESGFVIDKFPISRPNLTFSTLTVSNMSPEDSSIYLCSAMDRGRNTEAFFGQGTRLTVV.

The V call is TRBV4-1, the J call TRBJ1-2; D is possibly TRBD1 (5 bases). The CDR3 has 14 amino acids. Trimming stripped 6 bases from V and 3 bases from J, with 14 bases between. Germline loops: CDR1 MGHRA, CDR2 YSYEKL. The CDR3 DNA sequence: TGCGCCAGCAGACAACTAGGAGGGGACTATGGCTACACCTTC. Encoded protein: CASRQLGGDYGYTF.

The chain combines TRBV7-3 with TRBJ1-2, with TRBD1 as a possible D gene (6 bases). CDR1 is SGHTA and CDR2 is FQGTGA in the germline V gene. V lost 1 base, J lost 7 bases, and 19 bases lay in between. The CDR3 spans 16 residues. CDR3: CASSLNPPGAGGGYTF. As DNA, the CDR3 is TGTGCCAGCAGCTTAAATCCCCCGGGGGCCGGCGGTGGCTACACCTTC.